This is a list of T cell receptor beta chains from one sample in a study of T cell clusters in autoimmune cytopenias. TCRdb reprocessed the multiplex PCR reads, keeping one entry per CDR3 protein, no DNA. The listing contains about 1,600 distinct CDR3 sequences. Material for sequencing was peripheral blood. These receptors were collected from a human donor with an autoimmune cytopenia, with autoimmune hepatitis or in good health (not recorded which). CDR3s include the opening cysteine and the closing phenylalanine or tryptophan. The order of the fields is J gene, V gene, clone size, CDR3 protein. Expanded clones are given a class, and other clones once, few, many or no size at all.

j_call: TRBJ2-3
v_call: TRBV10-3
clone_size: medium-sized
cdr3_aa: CAISESVIAGGTQYF

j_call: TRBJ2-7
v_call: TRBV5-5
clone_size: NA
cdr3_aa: CASSSSIQGSRYEQYF

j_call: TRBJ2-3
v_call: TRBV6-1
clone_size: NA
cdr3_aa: CASSRVRTDTQYF

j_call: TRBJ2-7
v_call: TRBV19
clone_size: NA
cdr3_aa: CASRTVRGSRYEQYF

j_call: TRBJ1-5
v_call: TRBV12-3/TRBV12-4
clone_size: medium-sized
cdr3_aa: CASRKDRSNQPQHF

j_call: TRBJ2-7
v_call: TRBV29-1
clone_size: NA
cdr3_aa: CSVGTFYEQYF

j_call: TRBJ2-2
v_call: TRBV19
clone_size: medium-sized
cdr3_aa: CASSIGQGATGELFF

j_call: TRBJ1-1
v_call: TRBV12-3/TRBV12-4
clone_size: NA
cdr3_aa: CASSLKGVGVSRYTEAFF

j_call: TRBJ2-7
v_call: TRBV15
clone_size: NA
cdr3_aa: CATSRVGGEQYF

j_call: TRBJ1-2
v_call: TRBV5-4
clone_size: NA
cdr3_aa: CASSLFARGDYGYTF

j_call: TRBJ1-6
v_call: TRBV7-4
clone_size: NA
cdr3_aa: CASSPQWSPLHF

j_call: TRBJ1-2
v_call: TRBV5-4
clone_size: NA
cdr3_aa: CASSLPAEPRGYTF

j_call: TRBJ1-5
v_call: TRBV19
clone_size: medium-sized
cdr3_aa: CASTGTGGAGTNQPQHF

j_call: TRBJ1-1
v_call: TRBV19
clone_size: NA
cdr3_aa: CASSIPDREGNTEAFF

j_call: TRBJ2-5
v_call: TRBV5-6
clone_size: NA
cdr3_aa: CASSLSLVSETQYF

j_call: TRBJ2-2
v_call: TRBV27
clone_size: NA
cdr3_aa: CASSLRTSGASAGELFF

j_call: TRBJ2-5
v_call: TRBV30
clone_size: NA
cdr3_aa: CAWSATAGGPEETQYF

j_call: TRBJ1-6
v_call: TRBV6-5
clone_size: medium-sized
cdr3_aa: CASSITGYNSPLHF

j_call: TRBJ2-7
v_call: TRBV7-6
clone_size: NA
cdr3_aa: CASSLATGANYEQYF

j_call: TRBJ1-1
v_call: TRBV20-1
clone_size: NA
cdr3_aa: CSARDPSGGNTEAFF

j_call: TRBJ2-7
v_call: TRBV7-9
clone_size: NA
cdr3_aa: CASSPPGQGSYEQYF

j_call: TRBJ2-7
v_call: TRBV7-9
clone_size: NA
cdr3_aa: CASSPRQSSPYEQYF

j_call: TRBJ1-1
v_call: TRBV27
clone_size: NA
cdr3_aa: CASSLIQGLGTEAFF

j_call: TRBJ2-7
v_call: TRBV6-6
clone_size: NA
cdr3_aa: CACSPDRASYEQYF

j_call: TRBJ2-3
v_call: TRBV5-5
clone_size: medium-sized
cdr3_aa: CASSFRVSTDTQYF

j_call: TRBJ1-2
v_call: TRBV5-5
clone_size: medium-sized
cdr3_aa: CASSTSGTDYGYTF

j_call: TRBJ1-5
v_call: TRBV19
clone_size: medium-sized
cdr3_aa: CASSMQVGSNQPQHF

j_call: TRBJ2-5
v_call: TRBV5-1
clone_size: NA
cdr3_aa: CASSWTFGQAETQYF

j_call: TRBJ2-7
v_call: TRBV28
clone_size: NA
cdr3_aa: CASSAPAGQGAHEQYF

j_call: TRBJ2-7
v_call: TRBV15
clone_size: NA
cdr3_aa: CATSSPGQGMNEQYF

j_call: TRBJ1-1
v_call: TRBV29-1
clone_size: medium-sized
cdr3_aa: CSVKLGLNTEAFF

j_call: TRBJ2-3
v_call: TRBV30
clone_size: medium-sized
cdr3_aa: CAWSVDTDTQYF

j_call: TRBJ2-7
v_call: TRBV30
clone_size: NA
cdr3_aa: CAWSLTGNDEQYF

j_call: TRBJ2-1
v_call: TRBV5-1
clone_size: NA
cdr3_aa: CASSNSRGGTTNEQFF

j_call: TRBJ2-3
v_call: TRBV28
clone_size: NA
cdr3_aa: CASSFPLGQEDSTDTQYF

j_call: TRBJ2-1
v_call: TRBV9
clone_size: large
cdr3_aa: CASSVEGGARDEQFF

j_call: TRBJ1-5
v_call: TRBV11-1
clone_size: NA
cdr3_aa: CASSLAPGQPQHF

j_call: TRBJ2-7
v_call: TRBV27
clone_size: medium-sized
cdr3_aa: CASSPLSLYEQYF

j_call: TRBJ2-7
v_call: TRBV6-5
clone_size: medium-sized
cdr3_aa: CASSSERTRGVAEQYF

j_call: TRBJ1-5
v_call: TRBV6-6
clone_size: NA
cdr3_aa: CASKPTTMGAGNQPQHF

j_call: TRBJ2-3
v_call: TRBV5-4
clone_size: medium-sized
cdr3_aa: CASSFRDTQYF

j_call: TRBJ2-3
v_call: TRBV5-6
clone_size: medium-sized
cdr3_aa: CASSPPGSDTQYF

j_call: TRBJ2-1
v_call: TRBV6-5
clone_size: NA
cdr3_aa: CASSPPSYNEQFF